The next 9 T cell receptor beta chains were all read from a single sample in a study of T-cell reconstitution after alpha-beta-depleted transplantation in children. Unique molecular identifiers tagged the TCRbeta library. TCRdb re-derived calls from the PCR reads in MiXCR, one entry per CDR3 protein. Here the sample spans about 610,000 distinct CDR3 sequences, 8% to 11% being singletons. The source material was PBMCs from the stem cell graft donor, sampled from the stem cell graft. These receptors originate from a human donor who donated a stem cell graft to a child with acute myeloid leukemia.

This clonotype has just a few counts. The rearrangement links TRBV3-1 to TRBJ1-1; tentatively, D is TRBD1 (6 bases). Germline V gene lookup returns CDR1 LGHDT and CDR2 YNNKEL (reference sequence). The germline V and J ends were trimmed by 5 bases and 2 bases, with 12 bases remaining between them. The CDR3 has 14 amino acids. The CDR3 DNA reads TGTGCCAGCAGCTATAACAGGGAAAACACTGAAGCTTTCTTT. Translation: CASSYNRENTEAFF.

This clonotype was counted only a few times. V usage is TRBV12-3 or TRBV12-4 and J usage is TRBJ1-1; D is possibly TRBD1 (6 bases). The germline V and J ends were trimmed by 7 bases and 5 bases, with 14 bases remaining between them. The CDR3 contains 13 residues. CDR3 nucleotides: TGTGCCAGCACCAAGGACAGCGAGACTGAAGCTTTCTTT. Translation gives CASTKDSETEAFF.

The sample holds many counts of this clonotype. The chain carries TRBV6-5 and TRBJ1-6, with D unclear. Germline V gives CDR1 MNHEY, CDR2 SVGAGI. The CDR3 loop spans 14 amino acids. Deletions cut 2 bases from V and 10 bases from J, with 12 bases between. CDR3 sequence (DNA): TGTGCCAGCAGTTACGACCAGGCAAGGTCACCCCTCCACTTT. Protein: CASSYDQARSPLHF.

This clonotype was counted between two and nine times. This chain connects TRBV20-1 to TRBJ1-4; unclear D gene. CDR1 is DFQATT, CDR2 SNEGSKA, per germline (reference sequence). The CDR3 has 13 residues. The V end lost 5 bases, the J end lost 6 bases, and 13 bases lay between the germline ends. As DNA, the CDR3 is TGCAGTGCTCAAATCGGGTTGGATGAAAAACTGTTTTTT. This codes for CSAQIGLDEKLFF.

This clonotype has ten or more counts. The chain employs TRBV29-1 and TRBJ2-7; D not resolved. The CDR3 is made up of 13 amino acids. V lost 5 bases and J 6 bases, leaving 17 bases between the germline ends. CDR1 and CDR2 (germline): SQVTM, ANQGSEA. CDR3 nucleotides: TGCAGCGTTTCCCACGGCCCCAATGTCGAGCAGTACTTC. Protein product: CSVSHGPNVEQYF.

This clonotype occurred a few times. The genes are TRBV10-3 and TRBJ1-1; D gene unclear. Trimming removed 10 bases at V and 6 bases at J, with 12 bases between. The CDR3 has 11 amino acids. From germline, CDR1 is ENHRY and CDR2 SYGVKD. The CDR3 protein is CATLVASEAFF. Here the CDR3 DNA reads TGTGCCACCCTCGTCGCATCTGAAGCTTTCTTT.

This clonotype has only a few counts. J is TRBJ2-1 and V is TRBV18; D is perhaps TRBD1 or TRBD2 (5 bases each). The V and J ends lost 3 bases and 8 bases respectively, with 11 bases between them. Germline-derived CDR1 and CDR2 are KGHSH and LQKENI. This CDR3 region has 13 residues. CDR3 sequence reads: CASSPGRGYEQFF. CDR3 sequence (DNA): TGTGCCAGCTCACCGGGACGGGGTTATGAGCAGTTCTTC.

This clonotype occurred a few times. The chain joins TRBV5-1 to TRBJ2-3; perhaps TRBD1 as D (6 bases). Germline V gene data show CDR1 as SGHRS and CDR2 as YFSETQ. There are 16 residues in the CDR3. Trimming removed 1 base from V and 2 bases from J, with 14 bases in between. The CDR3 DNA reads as TGCGCCAGCAGCTTGCAGGGGACGCAATTCACAGATACGCAGTATTTT. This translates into CASSLQGTQFTDTQYF.

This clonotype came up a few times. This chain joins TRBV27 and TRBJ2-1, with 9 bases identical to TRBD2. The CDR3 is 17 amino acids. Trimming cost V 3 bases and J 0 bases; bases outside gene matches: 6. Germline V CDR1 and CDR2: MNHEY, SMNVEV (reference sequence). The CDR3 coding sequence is TGTGCCAGCAGTTTCCTGAGTAGCGGGAGCTCCTACAATGAGCAGTTCTTC. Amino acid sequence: CASSFLSSGSSYNEQFF.